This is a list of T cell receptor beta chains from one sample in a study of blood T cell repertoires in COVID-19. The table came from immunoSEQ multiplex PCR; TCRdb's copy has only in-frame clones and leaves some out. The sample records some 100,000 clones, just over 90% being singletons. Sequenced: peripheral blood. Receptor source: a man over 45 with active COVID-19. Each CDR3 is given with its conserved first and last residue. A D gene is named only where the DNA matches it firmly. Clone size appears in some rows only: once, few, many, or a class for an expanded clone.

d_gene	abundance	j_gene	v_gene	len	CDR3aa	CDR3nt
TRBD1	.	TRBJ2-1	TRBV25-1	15	CASSEYGTGGNEQFF	TGTGCCAGCAGTGAATACGGGACAGGCGGGAATGAGCAGTTCTTC
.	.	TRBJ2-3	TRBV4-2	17	CASSQATGTYFTDTQYF	TGTGCCAGCAGCCAAGCAACCGGGACTTACTTCACAGATACGCAGTATTTT
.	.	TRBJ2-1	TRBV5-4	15	CASSLAQNSYNEQFF	TGTGCCAGCAGTTTGGCCCAAAACTCCTACAATGAGCAGTTCTTC
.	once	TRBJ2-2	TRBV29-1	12	CSVVQAPGELFF	TGCAGCGTTGTGCAGGCTCCCGGGGAGCTGTTTTTT
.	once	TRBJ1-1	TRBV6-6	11	CASGLNTEAFF	TGTGCCAGCGGCTTGAACACTGAAGCTTTCTTT
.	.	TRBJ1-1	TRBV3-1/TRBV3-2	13	CASSPGRFSEAFF	TGTGCCAGCAGCCCCGGTCGGTTTTCTGAAGCTTTCTTT
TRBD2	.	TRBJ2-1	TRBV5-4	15	CASSNGRVSYNEQFF	TGTGCCAGCAGTAACGGGAGGGTTAGCTACAATGAGCAGTTCTTC
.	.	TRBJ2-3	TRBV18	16	CASSPSSIVTPDTQYF	TGTGCCAGCTCACCCTCCTCCATAGTAACCCCAGATACGCAGTATTTT
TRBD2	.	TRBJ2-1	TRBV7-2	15	CASNRGLAVYNEQFF	TGTGCCAGCAACAGGGGACTAGCGGTATACAATGAGCAGTTCTTC
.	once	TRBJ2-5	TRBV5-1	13	CASSGESQETQYF	TGCGCCAGCAGTGGAGAGAGCCAAGAGACCCAGTACTTC
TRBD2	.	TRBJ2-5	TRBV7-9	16	CASSPRLAGGIQTQYF	TGTGCCAGCAGCCCACGACTAGCGGGGGGAATACAGACCCAGTACTTC
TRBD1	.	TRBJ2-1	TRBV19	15	CASSIGGGAYNEQFF	TGTGCCAGTAGTATAGGAGGGGGCGCCTACAATGAGCAGTTCTTC
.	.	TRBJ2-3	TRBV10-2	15	CASRQRRINTDTQYF	TGCGCCAGCAGACAGCGGCGTATCAACACAGATACGCAGTATTTT
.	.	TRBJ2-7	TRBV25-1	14	CASSAPPAGSEQYF	TGTGCCAGCAGTGCCCCCCCGGCGGGCTCCGAGCAGTACTTC
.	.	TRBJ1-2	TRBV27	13	CASSPAGEYGYTF	TGTGCCAGCAGTCCCGCAGGGGAGTATGGCTACACCTTC
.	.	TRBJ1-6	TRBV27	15	CASSLWQGTNSPLHF	TGTGCCAGCAGTTTATGGCAGGGGACCAATTCACCCCTCCACTTT
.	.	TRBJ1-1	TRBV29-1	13	CSVTRGADTEAFF	TGCAGCGTTACCCGGGGGGCCGACACTGAAGCTTTCTTT
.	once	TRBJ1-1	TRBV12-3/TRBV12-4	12	CASTRQNTEAFF	TGTGCCAGCACGCGACAGAACACTGAAGCTTTCTTT
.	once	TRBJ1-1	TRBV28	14	CASSFGLDYAEAFF	TGTGCCAGCAGTTTCGGGTTGGACTACGCTGAAGCTTTCTTT
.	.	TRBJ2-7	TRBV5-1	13	CASSFEGWDEQYF	TGCGCCAGCAGCTTCGAGGGTTGGGACGAGCAGTACTTC
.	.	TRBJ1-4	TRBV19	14	CASSLTGGLEKLFF	TGTGCCAGTAGTCTAACGGGAGGCCTTGAAAAACTGTTTTTT
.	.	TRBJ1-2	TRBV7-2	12	CASRAGGQTLFF	TGTGCCAGCAGAGCGGGGGGGCAGACTCTCTTCTTC
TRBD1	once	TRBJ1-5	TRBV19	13	CASEDRVNQPQHF	TGTGCCAGTGAGGACAGGGTGAATCAGCCCCAGCATTTT
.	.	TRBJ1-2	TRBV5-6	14	CASSYPGQSYGYTF	TGTGCCAGCAGCTATCCAGGACAGTCCTATGGCTACACCTTC
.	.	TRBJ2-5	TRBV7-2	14	CASSLSGRKETQYF	TGTGCCAGCAGCCTATCGGGTCGTAAAGAGACCCAGTACTTC
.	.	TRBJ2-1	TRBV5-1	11	CASSPGWEQFF	TGCGCCAGCAGCCCCGGGTGGGAGCAGTTCTTC
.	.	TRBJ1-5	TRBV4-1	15	CASSQDRMGGQPQHF	TGCGCCAGCAGCCAAGATAGGATGGGAGGTCAGCCCCAGCATTTT
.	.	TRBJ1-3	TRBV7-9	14	CASSAYSSGNTIYF	TGTGCCAGCAGCGCCTATAGCTCTGGAAACACCATATATTTT
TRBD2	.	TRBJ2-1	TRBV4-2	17	CASSQEASGSSYNEQFF	TGTGCCAGCAGCCAAGAAGCTAGCGGGAGCTCCTACAATGAGCAGTTCTTC
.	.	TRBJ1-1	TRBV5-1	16	CASSVTAGPGNTEAFF	TGCGCCAGCAGCGTGACAGCCGGGCCAGGGAACACTGAAGCTTTCTTT
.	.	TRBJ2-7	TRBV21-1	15	CASSKISGESYEQYF	TGTGCCAGCAGCAAAATTTCTGGGGAGTCGTACGAGCAGTACTTC
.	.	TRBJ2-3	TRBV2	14	CASTGDLWEDTQYF	TGTGCCAGCACAGGGGATTTGTGGGAAGATACGCAGTATTTT
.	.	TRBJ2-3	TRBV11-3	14	CASSLVQGTDTQYF	TGTGCCAGCAGCTTAGTACAGGGCACAGATACGCAGTATTTT
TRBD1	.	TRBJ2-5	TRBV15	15	CATSRQPGQQETQYF	TGTGCCACCAGCAGGCAACCGGGACAGCAAGAGACCCAGTACTTC
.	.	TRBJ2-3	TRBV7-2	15	CASSSIRSGTDTQYF	TGTGCCAGCAGCTCGATTAGATCCGGCACAGATACGCAGTATTTT
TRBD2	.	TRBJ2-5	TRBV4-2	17	CASSPRRTSGRGETQYF	TGTGCCAGCAGCCCCCGGCGGACTAGCGGGAGGGGCGAGACCCAGTACTTC
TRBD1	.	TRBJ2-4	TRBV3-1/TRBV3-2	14	CASSQGQGWNIQYF	TGTGCCAGCAGCCAGGGACAGGGTTGGAACATTCAGTACTTC
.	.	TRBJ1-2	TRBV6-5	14	CASSYTGFNYGYTF	TGTGCCAGCAGTTACACAGGTTTCAACTATGGCTACACCTTC
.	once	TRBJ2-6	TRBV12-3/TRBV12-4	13	CASSVRAANVLTF	TGTGCCAGCAGTGTCAGGGCCGCCAACGTCCTGACTTTC
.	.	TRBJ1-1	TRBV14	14	CASSQETPNTEAFF	TGTGCCAGCAGCCAAGAGACACCGAACACTGAAGCTTTCTTT
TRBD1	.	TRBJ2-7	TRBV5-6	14	CASSWDRGRREQYF	TGTGCCAGCAGCTGGGACAGGGGGCGGCGCGAGCAGTACTTC
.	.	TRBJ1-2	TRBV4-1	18	CASSQAAGPRRGGNGYTF	TGCGCCAGCAGCCAAGCTGCCGGGCCAAGGAGGGGTGGAAATGGCTACACCTTC
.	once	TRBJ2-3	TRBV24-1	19	CATSDSRTALFMDTDTQYF	TGTGCCACCAGTGATTCTCGGACAGCCTTGTTCATGGACACAGATACGCAGTATTTT
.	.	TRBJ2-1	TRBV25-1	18	CASSETKGLGGSYNEQFF	TGTGCCAGCAGTGAAACGAAAGGACTCGGCGGCTCCTACAATGAGCAGTTCTTC
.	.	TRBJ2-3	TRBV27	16	CASSPRARGDTDTQYF	TGTGCCAGCAGTCCGCGTGCGCGGGGAGACACAGATACGCAGTATTTT
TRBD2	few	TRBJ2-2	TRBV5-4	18	CASSPAWTSGGNTGELFF	TGTGCCAGCAGCCCGGCATGGACTAGCGGGGGGAACACCGGGGAGCTGTTTTTT
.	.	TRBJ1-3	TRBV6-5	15	CASSYSESSGNTIYF	TGTGCCAGCAGTTACTCGGAGAGCTCTGGAAACACCATATATTTT
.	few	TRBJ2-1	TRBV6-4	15	CASSPTGGPTQVQFF	TGTGCCAGCAGCCCGACAGGCGGCCCAACACAAGTGCAGTTCTTC
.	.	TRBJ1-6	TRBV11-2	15	CASSVQPEINSPLHF	TGTGCCAGCAGCGTACAGCCCGAAATTAATTCACCCCTCCACTTT
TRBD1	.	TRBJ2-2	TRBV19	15	CASRGQLTNTGELFF	TGTGCCAGTAGGGGACAGTTAACGAACACCGGGGAGCTGTTTTTT
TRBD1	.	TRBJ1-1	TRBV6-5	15	CASSRTRQGGTEAFF	TGTGCCAGCAGCAGGACCCGACAGGGCGGCACTGAAGCTTTCTTT
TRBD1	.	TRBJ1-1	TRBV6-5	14	CASRPGTGKVGAFF	TGTGCCAGCAGGCCTGGGACAGGAAAGGTTGGAGCTTTCTTT